This entry lists 13 T cell receptor beta chains sequenced from one sample in a study of T cell responses to AZD1222 COVID-19 vaccine. The assay was immunoSEQ multiplex PCR, and TCRdb's table has in-frame clones only and misses some. The sample consists of 130,000 to 150,000 clones, approximately 91% of them appearing once. Material: peripheral blood, obtained 28 days after the second dose of the MenACWY control vaccine. Receptors originate from an adult who received the MenACWY meningococcal vaccine as a control.

The chain uses TRBV14 and TRBJ1-3; a possible D gene is TRBD1 (6 bases). Germline CDR1 and CDR2: SGHDN and FVKESK. This CDR3 spans 13 amino acids. V lost 6 bases and J lost 4, with 10 bases in between. For the CDR3, the DNA is TGTGCCAGCAGTTGGGGGCTCGGAAACACCATATATTTT. As protein: CASSWGLGNTIYF.

The J gene is TRBJ2-7, the V gene TRBV7-9; D could derive from TRBD1 or TRBD2 (5 bases each). From germline, CDR1 is SEHNR and CDR2 FQNEAQ (reference sequence). CDR3 length: 16 residues. V was shortened by 4 bases and J by 5 bases, with 21 bases between the two germline ends. The CDR3 is CASSSNKRDGSHEQYF. CDR3 nucleotides: TGTGCCAGCAGCTCAAATAAACGGGACGGGTCCCACGAGCAGTACTTC.

The rearrangement links TRBV7-8 to TRBJ1-2; TRBD1 aligns across 8 bases. Looked up from germline, CDR1 is SGHVS and CDR2 is FQNEAQ. The ends lost 6 bases at V and 6 bases at J; junction bases unmatched: 15. The CDR3 totals 16 residues. CDR3 in amino acids: CASRSQGQGQGNGYTF. Written as DNA, the CDR3 is TGTGCCAGCAGAAGCCAAGGACAGGGTCAGGGAAATGGCTACACCTTC.

CDR3 DNA sequence: TGTGCCAGCAGGAACAGGGAGGCCGGGGAGCTGTTTTTT. It specifies CASRNREAGELFF. The gene calls are TRBV2 and TRBJ2-2; the D call may be TRBD1 or TRBD2 (6 bases each). The V gene's germline CDR1 is SNHLY and CDR2 FYNNEI. The CDR3 has 13 residues. Trimming cost V 6 bases and J 6 bases, with 11 bases left between them.

The chain joins TRBV30 to TRBJ1-3; D remains ambiguous. Looked up from germline, CDR1 is GTSNPN and CDR2 is SVGIG (reference sequence). CDR3 size: 15 residues. The ends were cut back, 0 bases at V and 4 bases at J, with 13 bases in the middle. CDR3 in amino acids: CAWSVRGLSGNTIYF. The DNA of the CDR3 is TGTGCCTGGAGTGTACGAGGTCTCTCCGGAAACACCATATATTTT.

The chain combines TRBV19 with TRBJ1-5; 9 nucleotides match TRBD1. CDR3 length equals 16 residues. The J segment lost 4 bases and the V segment lost 8 bases, leaving 12 bases of the junction unmatched. Germline lookup yields CDR1 LNHDA and CDR2 SQIVND (reference sequence). CDR3 bases: TGTGCCAGTCTCGGTCGGGACAGGGCAAAAAATCAGCCCCAGCATTTT. The encoded protein is CASLGRDRAKNQPQHF.

The chain employs TRBV7-2 and TRBJ1-2; 7 nucleotides agree with TRBD1. The trim removed 3 bases at V and 8 bases at J, leaving 9 bases unmatched. The CDR3 covers 14 residues. CDR1 is SGHTA, CDR2 FQGNSA, per germline. CDR3 residues: CASSLIPGTDGYTF. CDR3 nucleotides: TGTGCCAGCAGCTTGATCCCCGGGACAGACGGCTACACCTTC. The variable domain in full, completed from reference TRBV7-2 and TRBJ1-2, reads GAGVSQSPSNKVTEKGKDVELRCDPISGHTALYWYRQSLGQGLEFLIYFQGNSAPDKSGLPSDRFSAERTGGSVSTLTIQRTQQEDSAVYLCASSLIPGTDGYTFGSGTRLTVV.

The chain employs TRBV30 and TRBJ2-1; 8 nucleotides agree with TRBD1. With V trimmed by 2 bases and J by 4 bases, 7 bases remained unmatched. CDR3 length: 15 residues. CDR1 and CDR2 (germline): GTSNPN, SVGIG (reference sequence). CDR3 sequence reads: CAWSPGTGMYNEQFF. Written as DNA, the CDR3 is TGTGCCTGGAGTCCCGGGACAGGCATGTACAATGAGCAGTTCTTC.

The chain has TRBV9 and TRBJ2-5, with D possibly matching TRBD1 (6 bases). Germline lookup yields CDR1 SGDLS and CDR2 YYNGEE. The CDR3 runs to 14 residues. The germline V and J ends were trimmed by 4 bases and 0 bases, with 10 bases remaining between them. The CDR3 spells CASSIRQDQETQYF. The DNA for the CDR3 is TGTGCCAGCAGCATCAGACAGGACCAAGAGACCCAGTACTTC. The whole variable domain, remainder taken from reference TRBV9 and TRBJ2-5, is DSGVTQTPKHLITATGQRVTLRCSPRSGDLSVYWYQQSLDQGLQFLIQYYNGEERAKGNILERFSAQQFPDLHSELNLSSLELGDSALYFCASSIRQDQETQYFGPGTRLLVL.

This chain uses TRBV30 with TRBJ2-3; tentatively, D is TRBD2 (6 bases). Trimming removed 5 bases from V and 4 bases from J, with 13 bases in between. The V gene's germline CDR1 is GTSNPN and CDR2 SVGIG (reference sequence). This CDR3 spans 13 amino acids. CDR3 in DNA: TGTGCCTGGGAAATTAGCGGTTCAGATACGCAGTATTTT. This codes for CAWEISGSDTQYF.

V usage is TRBV20-1 and J usage is TRBJ1-1; TRBD1 aligns across 9 bases. CDR3 length: 11 amino acids. Losses at the gene ends were 5 bases for V and 11 bases for J; bases not matched to a gene: 6. Germline lookup yields CDR1 DFQATT and CDR2 SNEGSKA (reference sequence). The CDR3 is CSAGTGQVAFF. CDR3 coding DNA: TGCAGTGCTGGGACAGGGCAAGTTGCTTTCTTT.

The rearrangement joins TRBV18 to TRBJ2-7; TRBD1 might be the D (6 bases). The V gene lost 2 bases and the J gene lost 0 bases, with 8 bases spanning the gap. Germline assignment: CDR1 KGHSH and CDR2 LQKENI. The CDR3 runs 14 residues. This CDR3 is CASSPGQSSYEQYF. CDR3 coding DNA: TGTGCCAGCTCACCAGGACAGAGCTCCTACGAGCAGTACTTC.

The V call is TRBV6-5, the J call TRBJ1-2, with 8 bases that match TRBD1. The V segment lost 6 bases and the J segment 2 bases; nucleotides outside the gene matches: 5. There are 14 residues in the CDR3. Germline lookup yields CDR1 MNHEY and CDR2 SVGAGI. The CDR3 is CASRGQGGNYGYTF. For the CDR3, the DNA is TGTGCCAGCAGAGGACAGGGTGGGAACTATGGCTACACCTTC.